The rows below give T cell receptor beta chains drawn from one sample of a study of blood T cell repertoires in COVID-19. This table comes from immunoSEQ multiplex PCR, and its TCRdb copy is limited to in-frame clones, with some not included. The sample holds approximately 120,000 clones, 60% to 80% seen once. Sequences were obtained from peripheral blood. Every receptor here comes from a man older than 75 with COVID-19, enrolled during active disease. Both conserved end residues are part of each CDR3. Fields, in order: J gene, V gene, clone size, D gene, CDR3 length, CDR3 protein, CDR3 DNA. D genes are given only for firm matches. Expanded clones get a size class; other rows say once, few or many, or leave the size out.

TRBJ2-1 TRBV30 - TRBD2 15 CAWSSGTSGSIEQFF TGTGCCTGGAGTTCCGGGACTAGCGGGAGTATTGAGCAGTTCTTC
TRBJ2-2 TRBV18 - TRBD1 16 CASSPLTGGSTGELFF TGTGCCAGCTCACCGTTGACAGGGGGATCCACCGGGGAGCTGTTTTTT
TRBJ2-7 TRBV28 - - 15 CATQRGPAGWYEQYF TGTGCCACCCAGAGAGGCCCGGCGGGATGGTACGAGCAGTACTTC
TRBJ2-3 TRBV7-2 - TRBD2 14 CASSPSGSTDTQYF TGTGCCAGCAGCCCTAGCGGAAGCACAGATACGCAGTATTTT
TRBJ1-2 TRBV6-5 - TRBD1 15 CASSFGTGSIYGYTF TGTGCCAGCAGCTTCGGGACAGGGTCTATCTATGGCTACACCTTC
TRBJ1-3 TRBV4-2 once - 16 CASSQERIQGANTIYF TGTGCCAGCAGCCAAGAACGGATCCAGGGTGCAAACACCATATATTTT
TRBJ1-2 TRBV18 few - 16 CASSPGFGDTSYGYTF TGTGCCAGCTCACCAGGATTTGGGGACACTTCATATGGCTACACCTTC
TRBJ2-1 TRBV3-1/TRBV3-2 once TRBD2 13 CASSSAAGGEQFF TGTGCCAGCAGCTCTGCAGCGGGAGGGGAGCAGTTCTTC
TRBJ2-1 TRBV7-2 - - 15 CASSLAGISYNEQFF TGTGCCAGCAGCTTAGCCGGGATTTCCTACAATGAGCAGTTCTTC
TRBJ1-4 TRBV5-6 - - 13 CASFLSGEEKLFF TGTGCCAGCTTCCTATCCGGGGAGGAAAAACTGTTTTTT
TRBJ2-1 TRBV27 - TRBD2 16 CASSLRLAGGDNEQFF TGTGCCAGCAGTTTGCGACTAGCGGGAGGGGACAATGAGCAGTTCTTC
TRBJ1-1 TRBV28 - - 10 CASSGQWAFF TGTGCCAGCAGTGGCCAATGGGCTTTCTTT
TRBJ1-2 TRBV2 - - 13 CASSEKGGYGYTF TGTGCCAGCAGTGAGAAGGGAGGCTATGGCTACACCTTC
TRBJ2-7 TRBV29-1 - - 14 CSVPEKGGPYEQYF TGCAGCGTACCGGAAAAGGGGGGGCCCTACGAGCAGTACTTC
TRBJ2-2 TRBV5-4 - - 16 CASSLQGLSNTGELFF TGTGCCAGCAGCCTCCAGGGACTTTCGAACACCGGGGAGCTGTTTTTT
TRBJ2-7 TRBV18 - TRBD1 15 CASSPSGQLFYEQYF TGTGCCAGCTCACCCTCGGGACAGCTCTTCTACGAGCAGTACTTC
TRBJ1-5 TRBV28 - - 15 CASSSVNRGNQPQHF TGTGCCAGCAGTTCCGTTAACAGGGGCAATCAGCCCCAGCATTTT
TRBJ1-5 TRBV19 - - 13 CASSNWGDQPQHF TGTGCCAGTAGTAATTGGGGGGATCAGCCCCAGCATTTT
TRBJ1-2 TRBV6-5 - - 13 CASRRNSNYGYTF TGTGCCAGCAGACGGAACAGTAACTATGGCTACACCTTC
TRBJ2-2 TRBV5-4 - TRBD2 16 CASSTASGSNTGELFF TGTGCCAGCAGCACGGCCAGCGGGAGCAACACCGGGGAGCTGTTTTTT
TRBJ1-1 TRBV19 once TRBD1 15 CASSVLTGGNTEAFF TGTGCCAGTAGTGTACTGACAGGGGGGAACACTGAAGCTTTCTTT
TRBJ2-7 TRBV6-5 - - 14 CASSYSGLPDEQYF TGTGCCAGCAGTTACTCGGGACTCCCCGACGAGCAGTACTTC
TRBJ2-5 TRBV3-1/TRBV3-2 - TRBD1 15 CASSPYKGAPETQYF TGTGCCAGCAGTCCCTACAAGGGGGCCCCAGAGACCCAGTACTTC
TRBJ1-5 TRBV5-8 - - 14 CASSQGDRIKPQHF TGTGCCAGCAGTCAGGGAGACAGGATAAAGCCCCAGCATTTT
TRBJ1-2 TRBV20-1 few - 15 CSASPTGSTNYGYTF TGCAGTGCTAGTCCTACAGGGTCCACTAACTATGGCTACACCTTC
TRBJ2-3 TRBV11-1 - - 16 CASTRRRADPTDTQYF TGTGCCAGCACCCGGCGGCGAGCGGACCCCACAGATACGCAGTATTTT
TRBJ2-1 TRBV7-8 - - 13 CASSLSQANEQFF TGTGCCAGCAGCTTATCCCAGGCTAATGAGCAGTTCTTC
TRBJ2-3 TRBV7-3 - - 15 CASSLSGQGTDTQYF TGTGCCAGCAGCTTATCGGGGCAGGGGACAGATACGCAGTATTTT
TRBJ2-2 TRBV6-5 - - 15 CASSDRGWGTGELFF TGTGCCAGCAGCGACCGGGGTTGGGGCACCGGGGAGCTGTTTTTT
TRBJ1-4 TRBV5-1 - - 12 CASSLDREKLFF TGCGCCAGCAGCTTGGACAGGGAAAAACTGTTTTTT
TRBJ2-3 TRBV10-3 - TRBD2 16 CAISQLAGGSTDTQYF TGTGCCATCAGTCAGTTAGCGGGAGGGAGCACAGATACGCAGTATTTT